These 3 T cell receptor beta chains were all obtained from the same sample, sequenced in a study of T cell responses to AZD1222 COVID-19 vaccine. The table came from immunoSEQ multiplex PCR; TCRdb's copy has only in-frame clones and leaves some out. The repertoire holds around 80,000 clones, with around 85% as singletons. This specimen was peripheral blood, taken 28 days after the second AZD1222 dose. The receptors shown here come from an adult who received the AZD1222 COVID-19 vaccine.

This clone was observed once. This chain connects TRBV5-6 to TRBJ2-2; no firm D call. Germline CDR1 and CDR2: SGHDT and YYEEEE. V was pared by 0 bases and J by 0 bases, with 12 bases between. This CDR3 is built from 17 residues. In nucleotides, the CDR3 is TGTGCCAGCAGCTTGGGGTTCACATACGCGAACACCGGGGAGCTGTTTTTT. Encoded protein: CASSLGFTYANTGELFF. Combining the CDR3 with reference TRBV5-6 and TRBJ2-2 gives the whole variable domain DAGVTQSPTHLIKTRGQQVTLRCSPKSGHDTVSWYQQALGQGPQFIFQYYEEEERQRGNFPDRFSGHQFPNYSSELNVNALLLGDSALYLCASSLGFTYANTGELFFGEGSRLTVL.

This clone was detected only once. The chain combines TRBV3-1 (or the pseudogene TRBV3-2) with TRBJ2-1; D may correspond to TRBD1 or TRBD2 (5 bases each). The CDR3 contains 13 residues. CDR1 and CDR2 from the germline V gene are LGHDT and YNNKEL (reference sequence). The V end was cut by 1 base, the J end by 11 bases, with 12 bases between. The CDR3 nucleotides are TGTGCCAGCAGCCAAGGGGGGAGTGCGAAGCAGTTCTTC. As protein: CASSQGGSAKQFF.

This chain uses TRBV28 with TRBJ1-1; 9 bases fit TRBD1. V trimming: 6 bases; J trimming: 11 bases; junction bases outside the gene matches: 10. The germline V gene encodes CDR1 MDHEN and CDR2 SYDVKM. The CDR3 contains 13 residues. CDR3 nucleotides: TGTGCCAGCAGCTGGACAGGGGAGAGGGGGGCTTTCTTT. Its translation: CASSWTGERGAFF.